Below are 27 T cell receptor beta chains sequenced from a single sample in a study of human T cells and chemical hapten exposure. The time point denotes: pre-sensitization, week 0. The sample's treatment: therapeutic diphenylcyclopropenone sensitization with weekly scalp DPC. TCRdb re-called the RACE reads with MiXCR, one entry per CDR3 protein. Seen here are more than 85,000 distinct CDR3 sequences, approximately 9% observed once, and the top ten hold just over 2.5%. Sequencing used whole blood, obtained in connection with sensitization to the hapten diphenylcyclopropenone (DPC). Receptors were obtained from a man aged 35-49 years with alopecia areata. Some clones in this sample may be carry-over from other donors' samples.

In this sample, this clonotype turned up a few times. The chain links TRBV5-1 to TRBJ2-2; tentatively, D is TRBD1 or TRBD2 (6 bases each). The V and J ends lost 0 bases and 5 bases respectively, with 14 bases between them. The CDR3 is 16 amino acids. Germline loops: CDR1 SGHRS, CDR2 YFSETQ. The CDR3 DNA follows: TGCGCCAGCAGCTTGGACCGACTAGGGGGAACCGGGGAGCTGTTTTTT. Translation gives CASSLDRLGGTGELFF.

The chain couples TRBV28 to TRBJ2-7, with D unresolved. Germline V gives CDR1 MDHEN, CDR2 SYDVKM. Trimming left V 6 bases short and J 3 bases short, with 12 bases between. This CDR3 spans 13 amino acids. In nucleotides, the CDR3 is TGTGCCAGCAGGCGGACGGCGCTCTACGAGCAGTACTTC. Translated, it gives CASRRTALYEQYF. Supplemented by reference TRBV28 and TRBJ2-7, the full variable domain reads DVKVTQSSRYLVKRTGEKVFLECVQDMDHENMFWYRQDPGLGLRLIYFSYDVKMKEKGDIPEGYSVSREKKERFSLILESASTNQTSMYLCASRRTALYEQYFGPGTRLTVT.

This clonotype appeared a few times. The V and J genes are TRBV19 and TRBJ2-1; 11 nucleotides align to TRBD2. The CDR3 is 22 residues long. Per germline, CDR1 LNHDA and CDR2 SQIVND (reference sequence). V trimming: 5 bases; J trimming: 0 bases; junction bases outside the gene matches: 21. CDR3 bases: TGTGCCAGTAGTCCTCACTTCATAGCGGGAGGGCCTAGATTAAGCTCCTACAATGAGCAGTTCTTC. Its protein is CASSPHFIAGGPRLSSYNEQFF.

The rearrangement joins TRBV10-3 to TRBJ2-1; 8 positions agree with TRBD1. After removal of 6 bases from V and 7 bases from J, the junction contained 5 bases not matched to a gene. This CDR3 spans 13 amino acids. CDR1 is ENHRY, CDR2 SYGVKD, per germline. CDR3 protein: CAIRLTGGNEQFF. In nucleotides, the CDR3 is TGTGCCATCAGATTAACAGGGGGTAATGAGCAGTTCTTC.

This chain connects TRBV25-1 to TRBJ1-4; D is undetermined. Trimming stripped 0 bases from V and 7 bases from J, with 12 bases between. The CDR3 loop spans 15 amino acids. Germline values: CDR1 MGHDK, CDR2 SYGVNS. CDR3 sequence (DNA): TGTGCCAGCAGTGAATATGAGGGAGTTCGTGAAAAACTGTTTTTT. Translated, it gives CASSEYEGVREKLFF.

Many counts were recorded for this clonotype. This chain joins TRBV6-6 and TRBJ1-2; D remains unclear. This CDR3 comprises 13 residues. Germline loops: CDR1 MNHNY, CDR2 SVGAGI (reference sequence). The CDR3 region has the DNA TGTGCTTCTTCCCTTAGAGGGTACTATGGCTACACCTTC. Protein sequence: CASSLRGYYGYTF.

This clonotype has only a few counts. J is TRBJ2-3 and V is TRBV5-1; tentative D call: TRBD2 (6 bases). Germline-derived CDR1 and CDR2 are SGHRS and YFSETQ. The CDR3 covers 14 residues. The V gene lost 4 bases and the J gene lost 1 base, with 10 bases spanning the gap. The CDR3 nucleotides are TGCGCCAGCAGCCTCTGGGAGGGCACAGATACGCAGTATTTT. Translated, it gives CASSLWEGTDTQYF.

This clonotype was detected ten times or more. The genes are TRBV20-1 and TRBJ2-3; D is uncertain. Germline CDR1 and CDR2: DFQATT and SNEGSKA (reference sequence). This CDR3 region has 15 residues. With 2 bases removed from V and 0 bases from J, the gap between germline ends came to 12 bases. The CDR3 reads CSARSRISSTDTQYF. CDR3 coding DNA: TGCAGTGCTAGAAGTAGGATATCTAGCACAGATACGCAGTATTTT.

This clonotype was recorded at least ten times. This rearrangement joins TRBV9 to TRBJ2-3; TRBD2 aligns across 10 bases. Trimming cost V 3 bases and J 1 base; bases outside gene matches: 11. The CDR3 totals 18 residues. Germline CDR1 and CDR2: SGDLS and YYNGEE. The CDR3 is CASSAGLARGIGTDTQYF. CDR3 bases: TGTGCCAGCAGCGCGGGACTAGCGAGAGGTATTGGCACAGATACGCAGTATTTT.

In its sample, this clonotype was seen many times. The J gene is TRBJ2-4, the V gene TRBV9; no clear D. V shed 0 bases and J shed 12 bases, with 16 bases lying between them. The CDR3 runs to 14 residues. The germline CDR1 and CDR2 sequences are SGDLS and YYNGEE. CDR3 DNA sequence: TGTGCCAGCAGCGTAGGGCTAGGAGTTACCGGTCAGTACTTC. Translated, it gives CASSVGLGVTGQYF.

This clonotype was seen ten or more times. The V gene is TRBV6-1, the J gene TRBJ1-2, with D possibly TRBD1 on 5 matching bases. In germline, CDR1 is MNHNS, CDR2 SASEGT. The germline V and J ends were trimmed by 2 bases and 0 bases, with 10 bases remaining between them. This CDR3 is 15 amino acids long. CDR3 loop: CASSEYGGANYGYTF. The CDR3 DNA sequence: TGTGCCAGCAGTGAATATGGGGGAGCTAACTATGGCTACACCTTC.

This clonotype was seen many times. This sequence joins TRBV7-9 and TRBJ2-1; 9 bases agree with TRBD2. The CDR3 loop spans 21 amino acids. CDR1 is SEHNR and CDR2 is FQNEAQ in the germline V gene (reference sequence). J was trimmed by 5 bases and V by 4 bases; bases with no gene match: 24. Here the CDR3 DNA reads TGTGCCAGCAGCTCACCGAGGTTTAAAATCGCAAGCGGGAGGACTAACAATGAGCAGTTCTTC. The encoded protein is CASSSPRFKIASGRTNNEQFF. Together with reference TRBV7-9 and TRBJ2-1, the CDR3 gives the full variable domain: DTGVSQNPRHKITKRGQNVTFRCDPISEHNRLYWYRQTLGQGPEFLTYFQNEAQLEKSRLLSDRFSAERPKGSFSTLEIQRTEQGDSAMYLCASSSPRFKIASGRTNNEQFFGPGTRLTVL.

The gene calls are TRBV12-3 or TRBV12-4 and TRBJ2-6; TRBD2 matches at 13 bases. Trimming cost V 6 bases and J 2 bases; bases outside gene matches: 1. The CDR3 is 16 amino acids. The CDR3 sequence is CASSGLAGAGANVLTF. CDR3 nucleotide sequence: TGTGCCAGCAGCGGACTAGCGGGAGCTGGGGCCAACGTCCTGACTTTC.

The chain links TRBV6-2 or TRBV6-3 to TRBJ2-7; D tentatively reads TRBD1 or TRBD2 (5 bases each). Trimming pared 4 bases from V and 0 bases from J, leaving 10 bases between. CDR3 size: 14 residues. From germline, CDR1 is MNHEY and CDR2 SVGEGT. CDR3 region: CASSFGGSSYEQYV. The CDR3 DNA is TGTGCCAGCAGTTTTGGGGGAAGCTCCTACGAGCAGTACGTC.

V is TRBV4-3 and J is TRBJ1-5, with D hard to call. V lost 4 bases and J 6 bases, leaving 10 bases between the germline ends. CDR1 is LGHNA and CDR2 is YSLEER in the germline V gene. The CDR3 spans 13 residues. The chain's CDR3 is CASSPALGQPQHF. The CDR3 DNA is TGCGCCAGCAGCCCGGCTTTGGGTCAGCCCCAGCATTTT.

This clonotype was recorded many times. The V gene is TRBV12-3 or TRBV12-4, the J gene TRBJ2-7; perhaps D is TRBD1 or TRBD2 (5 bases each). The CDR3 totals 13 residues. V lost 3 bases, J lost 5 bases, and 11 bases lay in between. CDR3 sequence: CASSFRGYDEQYF. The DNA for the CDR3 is TGTGCCAGCAGTTTCCGGGGCTACGACGAGCAGTACTTC.

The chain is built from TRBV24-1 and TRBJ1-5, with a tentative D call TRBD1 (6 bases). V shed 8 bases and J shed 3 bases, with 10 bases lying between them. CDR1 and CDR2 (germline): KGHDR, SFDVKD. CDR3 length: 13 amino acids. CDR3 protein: CATNQGYNQPQHF. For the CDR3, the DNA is TGTGCCACCAATCAGGGGTACAATCAGCCCCAGCATTTT.

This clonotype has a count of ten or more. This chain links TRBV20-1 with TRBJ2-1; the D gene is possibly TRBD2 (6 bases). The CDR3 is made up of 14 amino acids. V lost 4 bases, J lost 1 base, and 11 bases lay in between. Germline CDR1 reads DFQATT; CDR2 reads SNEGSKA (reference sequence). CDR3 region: CSAIFRESYNEQFF. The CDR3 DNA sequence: TGCAGTGCTATTTTCCGGGAGTCCTACAATGAGCAGTTCTTC.

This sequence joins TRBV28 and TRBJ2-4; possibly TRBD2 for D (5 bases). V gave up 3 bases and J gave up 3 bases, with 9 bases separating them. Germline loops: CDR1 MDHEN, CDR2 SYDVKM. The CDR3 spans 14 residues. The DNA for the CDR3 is TGTGCCAGCAGTTTTCCCCGGGACAAAAACATTCAGTACTTC. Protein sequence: CASSFPRDKNIQYF.

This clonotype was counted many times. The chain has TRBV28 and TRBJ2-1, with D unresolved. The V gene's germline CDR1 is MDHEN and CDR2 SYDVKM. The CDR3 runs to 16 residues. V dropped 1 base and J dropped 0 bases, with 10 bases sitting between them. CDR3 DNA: TGTGCCAGCAGTTTATACGGACCCAGCTCCTACAATGAGCAGTTCTTC. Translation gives CASSLYGPSSYNEQFF.

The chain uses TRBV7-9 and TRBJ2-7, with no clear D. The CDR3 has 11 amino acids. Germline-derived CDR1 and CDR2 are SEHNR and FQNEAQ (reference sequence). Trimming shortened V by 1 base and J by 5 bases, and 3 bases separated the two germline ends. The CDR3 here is CASSLEDEQYF. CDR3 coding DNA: TGTGCCAGCAGCTTAGAAGACGAGCAGTACTTC.

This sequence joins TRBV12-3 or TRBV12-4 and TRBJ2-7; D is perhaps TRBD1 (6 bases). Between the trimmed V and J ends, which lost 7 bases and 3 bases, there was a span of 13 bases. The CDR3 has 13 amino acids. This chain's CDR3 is CASTRDTYYEQYF. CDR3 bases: TGTGCCAGCACCCGGGACACCTACTACGAGCAGTACTTC.

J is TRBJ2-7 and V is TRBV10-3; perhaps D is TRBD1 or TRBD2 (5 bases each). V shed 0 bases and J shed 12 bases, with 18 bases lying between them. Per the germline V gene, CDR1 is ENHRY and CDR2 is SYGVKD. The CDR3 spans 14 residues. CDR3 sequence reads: CAISESTGGWSPYF. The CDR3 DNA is TGTGCCATCAGTGAGTCCACAGGCGGGTGGTCTCCGTACTTC.

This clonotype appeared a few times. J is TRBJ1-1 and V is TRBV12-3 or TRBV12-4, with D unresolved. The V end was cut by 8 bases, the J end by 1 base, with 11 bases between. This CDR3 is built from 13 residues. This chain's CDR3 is CASPLWGNTEAFF. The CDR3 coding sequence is TGTGCCAGCCCACTATGGGGGAACACTGAAGCTTTCTTT.

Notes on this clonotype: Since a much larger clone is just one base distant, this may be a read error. The CDR3 loop is CSARAFAGAYSNQPQHF. The CDR3 nucleotides are TGCAGTGCTAGAGCTTTTGCGGGGGCATATAGCAATCAGCCCCAGCATTTT. The V call is TRBV20-1, the J call TRBJ1-5, with a possible D match to TRBD1 (6 bases). The germline V gene encodes CDR1 DFQATT and CDR2 SNEGSKA (reference sequence). The CDR3 is made up of 17 amino acids. The V gene lost 1 base and the J gene lost 0 bases, with 16 bases spanning the gap.

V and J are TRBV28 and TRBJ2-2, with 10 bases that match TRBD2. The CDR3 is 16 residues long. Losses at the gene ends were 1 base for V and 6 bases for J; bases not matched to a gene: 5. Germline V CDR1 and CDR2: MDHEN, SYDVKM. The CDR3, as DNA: TGTGCCAGCAGTTTATTGGGGACTAGCGTCTCCGGGGAGCTGTTTTTT. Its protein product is CASSLLGTSVSGELFF.

The CDR3 DNA follows: TGTGCCAGCAGCTTAACGGGGGGGGCCCTCACAGATACGCAGTATTTT. Encoded protein: CASSLTGGALTDTQYF. The V and J genes are TRBV7-3 and TRBJ2-3, with D possibly being TRBD2 (7 bases). The V end was cut by 0 bases, the J end by 2 bases, with 12 bases between. The CDR3 length is 16 residues. CDR1 and CDR2 from the germline V gene are SGHTA and FQGTGA. Together with reference TRBV7-3 and TRBJ2-3, the CDR3 gives the full variable domain: GAGVSQTPSNKVTEKGKYVELRCDPISGHTALYWYRQSLGQGPEFLIYFQGTGAADDSGLPNDRFFAVRPEGSVSTLKIQRTERGDSAVYLCASSLTGGALTDTQYFGPGTRLTVL.